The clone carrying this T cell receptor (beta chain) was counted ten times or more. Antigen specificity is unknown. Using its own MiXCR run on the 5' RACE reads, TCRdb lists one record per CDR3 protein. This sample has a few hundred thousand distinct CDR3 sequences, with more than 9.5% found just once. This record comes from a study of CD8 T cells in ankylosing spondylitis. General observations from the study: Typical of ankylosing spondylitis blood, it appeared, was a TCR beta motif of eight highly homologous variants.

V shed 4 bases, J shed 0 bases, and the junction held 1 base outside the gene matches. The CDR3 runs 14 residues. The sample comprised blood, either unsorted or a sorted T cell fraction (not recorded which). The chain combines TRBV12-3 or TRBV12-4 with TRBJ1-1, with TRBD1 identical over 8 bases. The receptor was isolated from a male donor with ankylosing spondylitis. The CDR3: CASSYRGMNTEAFF. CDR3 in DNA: TGTGCCAGCAGTTACAGGGGGATGAACACTGAAGCTTTCTTT.